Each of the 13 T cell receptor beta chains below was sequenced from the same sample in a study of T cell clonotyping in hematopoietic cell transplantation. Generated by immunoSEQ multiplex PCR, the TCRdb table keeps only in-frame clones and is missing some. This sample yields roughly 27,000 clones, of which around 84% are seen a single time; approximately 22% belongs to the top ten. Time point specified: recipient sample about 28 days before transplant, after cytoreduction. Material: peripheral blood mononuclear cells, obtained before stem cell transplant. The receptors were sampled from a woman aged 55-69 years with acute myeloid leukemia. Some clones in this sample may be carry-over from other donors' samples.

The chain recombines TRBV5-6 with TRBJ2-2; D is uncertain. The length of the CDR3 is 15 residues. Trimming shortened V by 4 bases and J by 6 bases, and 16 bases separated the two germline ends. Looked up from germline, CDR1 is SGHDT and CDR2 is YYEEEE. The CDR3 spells CASSPLGKGAGELFF. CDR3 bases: TGTGCCAGCAGCCCTCTAGGGAAGGGTGCCGGGGAGCTGTTTTTT. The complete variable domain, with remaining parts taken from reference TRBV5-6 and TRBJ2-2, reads DAGVTQSPTHLIKTRGQQVTLRCSPKSGHDTVSWYQQALGQGPQFIFQYYEEEERQRGNFPDRFSGHQFPNYSSELNVNALLLGDSALYLCASSPLGKGAGELFFGEGSRLTVL.

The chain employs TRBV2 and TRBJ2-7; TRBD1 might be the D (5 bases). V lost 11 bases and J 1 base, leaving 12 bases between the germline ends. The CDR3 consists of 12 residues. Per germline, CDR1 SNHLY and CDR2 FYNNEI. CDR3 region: CAGETDSYEQYF. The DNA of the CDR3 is TGTGCCGGCGAGACAGATTCCTACGAGCAGTACTTC.

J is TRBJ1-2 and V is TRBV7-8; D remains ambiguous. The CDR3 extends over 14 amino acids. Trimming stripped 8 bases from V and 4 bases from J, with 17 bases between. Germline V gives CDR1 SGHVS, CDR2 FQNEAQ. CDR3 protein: CASWSQKIGYGYTF. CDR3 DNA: TGTGCCAGCTGGTCTCAAAAGATAGGCTATGGCTACACCTTC.

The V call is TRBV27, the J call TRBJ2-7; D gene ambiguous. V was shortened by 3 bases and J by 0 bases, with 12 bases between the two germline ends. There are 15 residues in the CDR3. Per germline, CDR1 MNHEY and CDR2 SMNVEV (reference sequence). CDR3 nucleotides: TGTGCCAGCAGTTTTCAGGCCCTTAGCTCCTACGAGCAGTACTTC. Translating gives CASSFQALSSYEQYF.

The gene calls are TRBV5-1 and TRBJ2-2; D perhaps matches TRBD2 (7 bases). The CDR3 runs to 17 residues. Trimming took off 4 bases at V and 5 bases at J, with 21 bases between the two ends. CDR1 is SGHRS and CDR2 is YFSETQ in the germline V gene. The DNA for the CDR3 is TGCGCCAGCAGCCGAAGGGGGGGGAAAACGGGGACCGGGGAGCTGTTTTTT. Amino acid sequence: CASSRRGGKTGTGELFF.

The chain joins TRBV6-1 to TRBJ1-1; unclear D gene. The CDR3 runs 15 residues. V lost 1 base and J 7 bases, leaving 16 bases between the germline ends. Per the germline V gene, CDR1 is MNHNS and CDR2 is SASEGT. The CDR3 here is CASSEGRPLFGEAFF. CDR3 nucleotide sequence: TGTGCCAGCAGTGAAGGACGGCCCCTGTTCGGTGAAGCTTTCTTT.

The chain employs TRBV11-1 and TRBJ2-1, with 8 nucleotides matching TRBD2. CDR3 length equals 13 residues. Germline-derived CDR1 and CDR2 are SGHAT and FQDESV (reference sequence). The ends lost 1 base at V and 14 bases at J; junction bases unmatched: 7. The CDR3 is CASSLVRAGEEFF. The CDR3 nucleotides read TGTGCCAGCAGCTTAGTACGAGCGGGGGAGGAGTTCTTC.

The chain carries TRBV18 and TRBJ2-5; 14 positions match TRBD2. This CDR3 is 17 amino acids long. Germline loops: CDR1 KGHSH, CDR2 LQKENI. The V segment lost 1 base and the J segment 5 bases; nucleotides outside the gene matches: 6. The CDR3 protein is CASSPQGLAGVIETQYF. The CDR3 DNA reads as TGTGCCAGCTCACCACAGGGACTAGCGGGAGTAATCGAGACCCAGTACTTC. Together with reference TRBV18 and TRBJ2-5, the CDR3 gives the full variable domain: NAGVMQNPRHLVRRRGQEARLRCSPMKGHSHVYWYRQLPEEGLKFMVYLQKENIIDESGMPKERFSAEFPKEGPSILRIQQVVRGDSAAYFCASSPQGLAGVIETQYFGPGTRLLVL.

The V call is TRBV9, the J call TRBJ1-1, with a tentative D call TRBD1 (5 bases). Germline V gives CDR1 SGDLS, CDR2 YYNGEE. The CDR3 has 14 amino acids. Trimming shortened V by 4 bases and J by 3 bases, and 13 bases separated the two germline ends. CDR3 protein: CASSPEGRDTEAFF. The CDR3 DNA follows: TGTGCCAGCAGCCCAGAGGGGAGGGACACTGAAGCTTTCTTT.

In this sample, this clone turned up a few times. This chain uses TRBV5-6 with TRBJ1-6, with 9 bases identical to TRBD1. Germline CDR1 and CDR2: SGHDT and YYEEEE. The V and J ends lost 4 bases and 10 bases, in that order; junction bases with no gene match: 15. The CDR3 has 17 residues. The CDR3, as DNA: TGTGCCAGCAGCAACTCCGGGACAGGGCTCTTAGGGTCACCCCTCCACTTT. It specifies CASSNSGTGLLGSPLHF.

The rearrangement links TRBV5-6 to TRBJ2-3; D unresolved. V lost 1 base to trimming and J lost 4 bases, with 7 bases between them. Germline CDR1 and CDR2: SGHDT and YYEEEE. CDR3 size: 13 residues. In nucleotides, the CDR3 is TGTGCCAGCAGCTTGCGAGCTCCAGATACGCAGTATTTT. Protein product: CASSLRAPDTQYF.

The CDR3 loop reads CASTPLGPRFNEQFF. As DNA, the CDR3 is TGTGCCAGTACCCCTTTGGGACCCCGGTTCAATGAGCAGTTCTTC. The gene calls are TRBV19 and TRBJ2-1, with D perhaps matching TRBD1 or TRBD2 (5 bases each). Germline CDR1 LNHDA, CDR2 SQIVND (reference sequence). Trimming removed 7 bases from V and 6 bases from J, with 19 bases in between. The CDR3 extends over 15 amino acids. Full variable domain (remainder filled in from reference TRBV19 and TRBJ2-1): DGGITQSPKYLFRKEGQNVTLSCEQNLNHDAMYWYRQDPGQGLRLIYYSQIVNDFQKGDIAEGYSVSREKKESFPLTVTSAQKNPTAFYLCASTPLGPRFNEQFFGPGTRLTVL.

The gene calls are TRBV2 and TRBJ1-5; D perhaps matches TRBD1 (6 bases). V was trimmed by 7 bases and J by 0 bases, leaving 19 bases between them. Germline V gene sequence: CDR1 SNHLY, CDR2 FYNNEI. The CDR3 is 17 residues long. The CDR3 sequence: CASKTGGSQLSNQPQHF. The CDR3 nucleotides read TGTGCCAGCAAAACGGGGGGCAGCCAGCTTAGCAATCAGCCCCAGCATTTT.